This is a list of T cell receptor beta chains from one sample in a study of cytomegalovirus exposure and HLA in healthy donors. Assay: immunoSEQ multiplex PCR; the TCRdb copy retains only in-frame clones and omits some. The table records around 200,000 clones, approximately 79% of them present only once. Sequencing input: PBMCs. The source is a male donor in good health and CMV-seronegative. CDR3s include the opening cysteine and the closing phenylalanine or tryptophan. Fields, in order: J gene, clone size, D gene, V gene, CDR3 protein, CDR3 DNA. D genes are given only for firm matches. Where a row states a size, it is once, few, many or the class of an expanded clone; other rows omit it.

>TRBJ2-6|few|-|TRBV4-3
CASSQVEQGSGANVLTF
TGCGCCAGCAGCCAAGTTGAACAGGGCTCTGGGGCCAACGTCCTGACTTTC
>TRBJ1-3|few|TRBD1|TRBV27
CASSWDSSPGNTIYF
TGTGCCAGCAGTTGGGACAGCTCTCCTGGAAACACCATATATTTT
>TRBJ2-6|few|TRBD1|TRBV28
CASWGDRDRVSGANVLTF
TGTGCCAGTTGGGGGGACCGGGACAGGGTTTCTGGGGCCAACGTCCTGACTTTC
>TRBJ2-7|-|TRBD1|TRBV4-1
CASSRDDRGLYEQYF
TGCGCCAGCAGCCGGGATGACAGGGGTCTTTACGAGCAGTACTTC
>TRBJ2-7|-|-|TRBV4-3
CASSQDRSDYYEQYF
TGCGCCAGCAGCCAAGATAGGTCAGACTACTACGAGCAGTACTTC
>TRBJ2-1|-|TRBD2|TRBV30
CAWSVTLAGGEQFF
TGTGCCTGGAGTGTAACGCTAGCGGGAGGTGAGCAGTTCTTC
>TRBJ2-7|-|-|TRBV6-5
CASSYSLSSYEQYF
TGTGCCAGCAGTTACTCTCTTAGCTCCTACGAGCAGTACTTC
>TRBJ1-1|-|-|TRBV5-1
CASRHRSAGFGSNTEAFF
TGCGCCAGCAGACATCGCTCTGCAGGGTTTGGCTCGAACACTGAAGCTTTCTTT
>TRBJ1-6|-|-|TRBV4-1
CASSRTDSYNSPLHF
TGCGCCAGCAGCCGGACTGACTCCTATAATTCACCCCTCCACTTT
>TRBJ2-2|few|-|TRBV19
CASTRTVGDTGELFF
TGTGCCAGTACCCGGACAGTGGGCGACACCGGGGAGCTGTTTTTT
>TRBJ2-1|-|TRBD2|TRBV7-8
CASSARTLAGAYNEQFF
TGTGCCAGCAGCGCCCGGACTCTAGCGGGAGCCTACAATGAGCAGTTCTTC
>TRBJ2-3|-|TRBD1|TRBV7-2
CASSRQGTPYSTDTQYF
TGTGCCAGCAGCCGACAGGGAACACCCTATAGCACAGATACGCAGTATTTT
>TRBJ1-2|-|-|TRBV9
CASSVAMSGVYGYTF
TGTGCCAGCAGCGTAGCTATGTCAGGGGTATATGGCTACACCTTC
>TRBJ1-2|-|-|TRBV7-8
CASSLAQGWNGYTF
TGTGCCAGCAGCTTAGCTCAGGGTTGGAATGGCTACACCTTC
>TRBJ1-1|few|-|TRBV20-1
CSAREGGAFF
TGCAGTGCTAGAGAGGGGGGGGCTTTCTTT
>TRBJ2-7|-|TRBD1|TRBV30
CACQSTGDEQYF
TGTGCCTGCCAATCGACAGGGGACGAGCAGTACTTC
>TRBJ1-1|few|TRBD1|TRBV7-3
CASRPLDRLAMNTEAFF
TGTGCCAGTAGACCTCTGGACAGGTTAGCGATGAACACTGAAGCTTTCTTT
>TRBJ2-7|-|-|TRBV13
CATSPDRTPYEQYF
TGTGCCACTTCTCCCGACAGGACCCCCTACGAGCAGTACTTC
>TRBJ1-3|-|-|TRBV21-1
CASSKVHLRDRATGNTIYF
TGTGCCAGCAGCAAAGTTCACCTCCGGGACAGGGCGACTGGAAACACCATATATTTT
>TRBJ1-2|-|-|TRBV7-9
CSSRNQGNGYTF
TGTTCCAGCAGGAACCAGGGGAACGGCTACACCTTC
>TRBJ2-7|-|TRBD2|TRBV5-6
CASSLAVLAGGTYEQYF
TGTGCCAGCAGCTTGGCGGTTCTAGCGGGGGGTACCTACGAGCAGTACTTC
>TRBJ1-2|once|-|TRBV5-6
CASSLKDSYGYTF
TGTGCCAGCAGCTTGAAAGACAGCTATGGCTACACCTTC
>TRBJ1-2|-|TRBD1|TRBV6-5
CASSRPGQGNYGYTF
TGTGCCAGCAGCCGTCCGGGACAGGGAAACTATGGCTACACCTTC
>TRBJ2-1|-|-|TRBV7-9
CASSSPSEGRYNEQFF
TGTGCCAGCAGCTCCCCGTCAGAGGGCCGGTACAATGAGCAGTTCTTC
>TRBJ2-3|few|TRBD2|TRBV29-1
CSAAGGRSSTDTQYF
TGCAGCGCCGCGGGGGGACGGTCTTCCACAGATACGCAGTATTTT
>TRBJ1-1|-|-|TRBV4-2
CASSQLRSKSGANTEAFF
TGTGCCAGCAGCCAACTGCGGTCCAAGTCAGGGGCGAACACTGAAGCTTTCTTT
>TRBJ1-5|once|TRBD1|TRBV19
CASSNRWTGGRVEQPQHF
TGTGCCAGTAGTAACCGCTGGACAGGGGGAAGGGTGGAGCAGCCCCAGCATTTT
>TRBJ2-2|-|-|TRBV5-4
CASSWGGTTNTGELFF
TGTGCCAGCAGCTGGGGCGGGACGACCAACACCGGGGAGCTGTTTTTT
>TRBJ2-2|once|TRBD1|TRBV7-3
CASSFDRGNTGELFF
TGTGCCAGCAGCTTTGACAGGGGGAACACCGGGGAGCTGTTTTTT
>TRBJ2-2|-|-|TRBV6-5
CASSSSGELFF
TGTGCCAGCAGTTCCTCCGGGGAGCTGTTTTTT
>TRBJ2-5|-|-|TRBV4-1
CASSQDEGAETQYF
TGCGCCAGCAGCCAAGATGAGGGAGCAGAGACCCAGTACTTC
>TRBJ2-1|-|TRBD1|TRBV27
CASSLLLPGQGANEQFF
TGTGCCAGCAGTTTACTCCTACCGGGACAGGGGGCGAATGAGCAGTTCTTC
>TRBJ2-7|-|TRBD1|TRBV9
CASSVGTGGVYEQYF
TGTGCCAGCAGCGTCGGCACAGGGGGCGTTTACGAGCAGTACTTC
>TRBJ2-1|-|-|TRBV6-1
CASSEIGQNNEQFF
TGTGCCAGCAGTGAAATTGGTCAGAACAATGAGCAGTTCTTC
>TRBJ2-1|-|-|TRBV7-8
CASSPRAPPRDEQFF
TGTGCCAGCAGCCCTAGAGCCCCCCCCCGGGATGAGCAGTTCTTC
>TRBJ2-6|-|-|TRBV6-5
CASSARAPGANVLTF
TGTGCCAGCAGTGCCAGGGCCCCTGGGGCCAACGTCCTGACTTTC
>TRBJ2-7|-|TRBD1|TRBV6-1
CASSEGQGSYEQYF
TGTGCCAGCAGTGAGGGACAGGGGTCCTACGAGCAGTACTTC
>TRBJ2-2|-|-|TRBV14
CASSPYRLRDTGELFF
TGTGCCAGCAGCCCCTACAGGTTGAGAGACACCGGGGAGCTGTTTTTT
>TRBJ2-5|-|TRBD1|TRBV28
CASSSRRRGETQYF
TGTGCCAGCAGTTCCCGTCGCAGGGGGGAGACCCAGTACTTC
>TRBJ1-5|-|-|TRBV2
CASSDPGQPQHF
TGTGCCAGCAGTGACCCCGGGCAGCCCCAGCATTTT
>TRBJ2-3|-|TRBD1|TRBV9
CASSFGQGPDTQYF
TGTGCCAGCAGCTTCGGACAGGGCCCAGATACGCAGTATTTT
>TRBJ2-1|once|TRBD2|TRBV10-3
CAIRLAGDYEQFF
TGTGCCATCAGACTAGCGGGAGACTATGAGCAGTTCTTC
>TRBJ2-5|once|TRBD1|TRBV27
CASSPLGQGAREQYF
TGTGCCAGCAGTCCCCTTGGACAGGGGGCGCGGGAGCAGTACTTC
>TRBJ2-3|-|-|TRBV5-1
CASSDGWTDTQYF
TGCGCCAGCAGCGACGGGTGGACAGATACGCAGTATTTT
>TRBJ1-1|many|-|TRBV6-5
CASSKQENTEAFF
TGTGCCAGCAGTAAACAGGAGAACACTGAAGCTTTCTTT
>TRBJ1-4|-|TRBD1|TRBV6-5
CASSYSGTVDEKLFF
TGTGCCAGCAGTTACTCCGGGACAGTCGATGAAAAACTGTTTTTT
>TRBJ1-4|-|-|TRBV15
CATSRGAQGLNEKLFF
TGTGCCACCAGCAGAGGAGCGCAGGGACTTAATGAAAAACTGTTTTTT
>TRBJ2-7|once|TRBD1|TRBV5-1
CASSLIVGQGDEQYF
TGCGCCAGCAGCTTGATCGTGGGACAGGGGGACGAGCAGTACTTC
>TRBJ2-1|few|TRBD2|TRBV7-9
CASSLEISGHEQFF
TGTGCCAGCAGCTTAGAGATTAGCGGGCACGAGCAGTTCTTC
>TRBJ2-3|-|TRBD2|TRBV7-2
CASSLGLVGQYF
TGTGCCAGCAGCCTAGGACTAGTGGGGCAGTATTTT
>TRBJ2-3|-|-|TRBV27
CASSFVIGAREPDTQYF
TGTGCCAGCAGTTTCGTGATTGGGGCGCGAGAACCAGATACGCAGTATTTT
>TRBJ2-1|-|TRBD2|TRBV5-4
CASRSSSGRTYNEQFF
TGTGCCAGCAGATCCTCTAGCGGGAGGACCTACAATGAGCAGTTCTTC
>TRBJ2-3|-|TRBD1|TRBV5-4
CASSTTGEDTQYF
TGTGCCAGCAGTACTACAGGGGAAGATACGCAGTATTTT
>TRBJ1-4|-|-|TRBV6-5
CASSYGQQNEKLFF
TGTGCCAGCAGTTACGGGCAGCAGAATGAAAAACTGTTTTTT
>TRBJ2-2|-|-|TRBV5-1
CASAPTLTGELFF
TGCGCCAGCGCCCCGACACTCACCGGGGAGCTGTTTTTT